The 8 T cell receptor beta chains below come from one sample, sequenced in a study of T cell responses to AZD1222 COVID-19 vaccine. TCRdb's copy holds only in-frame clones and misses some; the assay was immunoSEQ multiplex PCR. In the table there are 130,000 to 150,000 clones, 80% to 90% of which are singletons. The sequencing here drew on peripheral blood, taken on day 0 of AZD1222 vaccination. The receptors were sampled from an adult in good health.

The rearrangement joins TRBV15 to TRBJ1-4, with 7 bases matching TRBD1. This CDR3 comprises 16 residues. J lost 4 bases, V lost 1 base, and 6 bases had no gene match. CDR1 and CDR2 (germline): LNHNV, YYDKDF (reference sequence). The CDR3: CATSRVGGQINEKLFF. In DNA, the CDR3 is TGTGCCACCAGCAGAGTAGGGGGACAGATTAATGAAAAACTGTTTTTT.

This chain uses TRBV7-2 with TRBJ1-5; D is unclear. The CDR3 runs to 16 residues. CDR1 and CDR2 from the germline V gene are SGHTA and FQGNSA. V was shortened by 2 bases and J by 0 bases, with 11 bases between the two germline ends. CDR3 coding DNA: TGTGCCAGCAGCTTAAGGCGAGCCGATAGCAATCAGCCCCAGCATTTT. It yields the protein CASSLRRADSNQPQHF.

V and J are TRBV14 and TRBJ2-3; D is uncertain. The germline CDR1 and CDR2 sequences are SGHDN and FVKESK. Trimming took 3 bases from V and 5 from J, leaving 3 bases between them. The CDR3 has 11 residues. CDR3: CASSQGDTQYF. CDR3 bases: TGTGCCAGCAGCCAGGGAGATACGCAGTATTTT.

The J gene is TRBJ1-1, the V gene TRBV6-5; D remains ambiguous. This CDR3 has 11 amino acids. V was clipped by 4 bases and J by 3 bases, with 3 bases between them. The germline V gene encodes CDR1 MNHEY and CDR2 SVGAGI. CDR3 in amino acids: CASSWDTEAFF. CDR3 nucleotides: TGTGCCAGCAGTTGGGACACTGAAGCTTTCTTT.

This clone was observed a few times. The chain carries TRBV7-8 and TRBJ2-1; TRBD2 matches 9 bases. Germline values: CDR1 SGHVS, CDR2 FQNEAQ. The V segment lost 7 bases and the J segment 8 bases; nucleotides outside the gene matches: 12. This CDR3 is 15 amino acids long. The CDR3, as DNA: TGTGCCAGCACCAAGGCGGGGGGGGCCATGGATGAGCAGTTCTTC. Translated, it gives CASTKAGGAMDEQFF.

The chain links TRBV6-5 to TRBJ1-2, with a weak D call TRBD1 (5 bases). CDR3 size: 16 residues. The germline CDR1 and CDR2 sequences are MNHEY and SVGAGI. The ends were cut back, 0 bases at V and 7 bases at J, with 18 bases in the middle. CDR3 amino acids: CASSYSNAGPLGGYTF. DNA of the CDR3: TGTGCCAGCAGTTACTCGAACGCAGGGCCTTTGGGTGGCTACACCTTC.

V is TRBV24-1 and J is TRBJ2-7; no definite D call. CDR1 and CDR2 (germline): KGHDR, SFDVKD. The ends were cut back, 3 bases at V and 5 bases at J, with 10 bases in the middle. This CDR3 has 13 amino acids. CDR3 nucleotide sequence: TGTGCCACCAGTGATGCTATGATGGACGAGCAGTACTTC. Its translation: CATSDAMMDEQYF.

CDR3 coding DNA: TGCGCCAGCAGCTTGGCTCTCGGGGGCACTGAAGCTTTCTTT. Translated, it gives CASSLALGGTEAFF. The V gene is TRBV5-1, the J gene TRBJ1-1; D possibly corresponds to TRBD1 (5 bases). CDR1 and CDR2 from the germline V gene are SGHRS and YFSETQ. Between the trimmed V and J ends, which lost 0 bases and 4 bases, there was a span of 10 bases. The CDR3 runs to 14 residues.